The T cell receptor beta chain under discussion was sequenced for a study of spatial heterogeneity in lung cancer. Across the whole study: The count of detected beta-chain sequences consistently exceeded that of alpha-chain sequences.

This clonotype was counted many times. Its antigen is currently unknown. As for time point: sample taken at primary tumor resection. From tumor, nontumor lung or frozen PBMC, whole RNA was taken unsorted for sequencing. Study observations and caveats: Expanded tumor TCRs that were ubiquitous appeared in blood more at resection than follow-up.

Each CDR3 protein is one row after TCRdb ran MiXCR on the 5' RACE reads. Seen here are about 92,000 distinct CDR3 sequences, around 12% observed once, and the top ten hold about 41%. V was trimmed by 3 bases and J by 2 bases, leaving 7 bases between them. CDR3 size: 13 residues. The starting material was PBMCs, obtained at surgery. The chain carries TRBV12-3 or TRBV12-4 and TRBJ1-1; D is unclear. The receptor comes from a male donor with early-stage non-small cell lung cancer. This chain's CDR3 is CASSFSSNTEAFF. In nucleotides, the CDR3 is TGTGCCAGCAGTTTTTCTTCTAACACTGAAGCTTTCTTT.